This T cell receptor beta chain derives from a study of cytomegalovirus exposure and HLA in healthy donors. Overall study context: An analysis done earlier identified approximately 120 million unique TCR beta sequences from about 179 million T cells.

The CDR3 is made up of 15 amino acids. The V segment lost 0 bases and the J segment 0 bases; nucleotides outside the gene matches: 2. CDR1 and CDR2 from the germline V gene are MNHEY and SVGAGI. With regard to this clone: What it binds is not known.

Donors had nominal health at sampling but likely had unrecorded immune exposures. The PCR had 60 Vbeta and 13 Jbeta primers. Some clones are missing from TCRdb's copy, which holds only in-frame ones; the method was immunoSEQ multiplex PCR. The table includes just under 250,000 clones, 82% detected once. General study findings and limits: According to a later analysis, donors in an Asian-associated ancestry cluster reportedly had fewer N-insertions than the roughly 670-donor mean.

The sequenced sample was PBMCs. This chain uses TRBV6-5 with TRBJ2-7; 7 bases fit TRBD2. This TCR was recovered from a woman in her 40s in good health and CMV-seropositive. The CDR3 bases are TGTGCCAGCAGTTACTCGGGACTAAACTCCTACGAGCAGTACTTC. It specifies CASSYSGLNSYEQYF.